Below, 20 T cell receptor beta chains from the same sample are listed, as sequenced in a study of regulatory T cells in long-lasting Graves disease. Sequencing libraries for TCR beta were prepared with iRepertoire HTBI primers and Arm-PCR of CDR3 regions. TCRdb processed the multiplex PCR reads anew with MiXCR; each CDR3 protein has one entry. The table has about 560,000 distinct CDR3 sequences, 16% seen once; the top ten hold around 12%. Documented time point: newly diagnosed GD, antithyroid drugs for less than 3 months. PBMC RNA was the source of the TCR library. The sample was also reused in another study, on T cells in Graves' hyperthyroidism and ophthalmopathy.

Sequenced material: peripheral blood mononuclear cells (PBMCs), taken at new diagnosis, from a patient treated with antithyroid drugs. All receptors derive from a man younger than 30 with Graves disease.

V and J are TRBV5-4 and TRBJ2-3; 10 bases agree with TRBD2. Trimming removed 3 bases from V and 5 bases from J; junction bases left unmatched: 3. Germline V gene data show CDR1 as SGHNT and CDR2 as YYREEE (reference sequence). CDR3 length: 14 amino acids. CDR3 DNA sequence: TGTGCCAGCAGCTCAGAGCGGGAGGGAGATACGCAGTATTTT. It yields the protein CASSSEREGDTQYF.

The rearrangement uses TRBV4-1 and TRBJ2-7, with a possible D match to TRBD2 (5 bases). Germline CDR1 is MGHRA and CDR2 is YSYEKL. This CDR3 region has 13 residues. V lost 0 bases to trimming and J lost 10 bases, with 13 bases between them. In DNA form, the CDR3 reads TGCGCCAGCAGCCAAGAGATCGAGCGGCCCCAGTACTTC. Translation gives CASSQEIERPQYF.

This chain links TRBV14 with TRBJ1-1; 7 bases line up with TRBD1. Germline CDR1 and CDR2: SGHDN and FVKESK. J lost 9 bases, V lost 0 bases, and 16 bases had no gene match. The CDR3 runs to 17 residues. The CDR3 DNA reads as TGTGCCAGCAGCCAAGACCACAGGGGTAAGCTCAGCGTTAAAGCTTTCTTT. Protein: CASSQDHRGKLSVKAFF.

The chain joins TRBV27 to TRBJ2-5, with 10 bases aligning to TRBD1. This CDR3 is 16 amino acids long. Germline V gene lookup returns CDR1 MNHEY and CDR2 SMNVEV (reference sequence). The V and J ends lost 1 base and 9 bases, in that order; junction bases with no gene match: 11. CDR3 DNA sequence: TGTGCCAGCAGTTTATGGGGACAGGGGCCACAAGGGGCCCAGTACTTC. As protein: CASSLWGQGPQGAQYF.

Many counts were recorded for this clonotype. This chain uses TRBV6-5 with TRBJ2-7; D is perhaps TRBD1 (5 bases). The length of the CDR3 is 13 residues. Germline CDR1 reads MNHEY; CDR2 reads SVGAGI. V was cut by 2 bases and J by 3 bases, with 8 bases left in between. CDR3 in amino acids: CASSYRRDYEQYF. CDR3 in DNA: TGTGCCAGCAGTTACCGCAGGGACTACGAGCAGTACTTC.

This clonotype was seen at least ten times. The V and J genes are TRBV6-1 and TRBJ2-7, with D hard to call. The germline V gene has CDR1 MNHNS and CDR2 SASEGT. V shed 0 bases and J shed 5 bases, with 5 bases lying between them. This CDR3 contains 12 residues. CDR3 bases: TGTGCCAGCAGTGAAGCAGGCCACGAGCAGTACTTC. It specifies CASSEAGHEQYF.

To note about this clonotype: A single base separates this from a much larger clone, so it may be a read error. The chain recombines TRBV13 with TRBJ2-1; D is perhaps TRBD2 (5 bases). Trimming shortened V by 1 base and J by 13 bases, and 20 bases separated the two germline ends. CDR3 length: 15 residues. In germline, CDR1 is PRHDT, CDR2 FYEKMQ (reference sequence). In DNA form, the CDR3 reads TGTGCCAGCAGCTTAGCCTCGGGGTACCAAGAGACCCAGTTCTTC. This gives the protein CASSLASGYQETQFF. The full variable domain, with the rest looked up from reference TRBV13 and TRBJ2-1, is AAGVIQSPRHLIKEKRETATLKCYPIPRHDTVYWYQQGPGQDPQFLISFYEKMQSDKGSIPDRFSAQQFSDYHSELNMSSLELGDSALYFCASSLASGYQETQFFGPGTRLTVL.

Many counts were recorded for this clonotype. The rearrangement joins TRBV5-1 to TRBJ2-1; the match to TRBD2 covers 7 bases. V lost 0 bases, J lost 7 bases, and 4 bases stayed unmatched. Germline V gene data show CDR1 as SGHRS and CDR2 as YFSETQ. CDR3 length: 14 residues. DNA of the CDR3: TGCGCCAGCAGCTTGGCCCCTAGCGGAAATGAGCAGTTCTTC. Its translation is CASSLAPSGNEQFF.

This clonotype appeared many times. The chain links TRBV6-1 to TRBJ1-1; 8 bases are shared with TRBD1. V trimming: 7 bases; J trimming: 4 bases; junction bases outside the gene matches: 8. The length of the CDR3 is 14 residues. Germline V gene sequence: CDR1 MNHNS, CDR2 SASEGT. As DNA, the CDR3 is TGTGCCAGCAAACTCGGAACAGGGGGCACTGAAGCTTTCTTT. This encodes CASKLGTGGTEAFF.

The chain carries TRBV27 and TRBJ1-6; 8 bases map to TRBD1. Unmatched junction bases numbered 4, after V lost 6 bases and J lost 3 bases. CDR3 length: 15 amino acids. Germline CDR1 reads MNHEY; CDR2 reads SMNVEV (reference sequence). The CDR3 DNA is TGTGCCAGCAGGCCTACAGGGGGCTATAATTCACCCCTCCACTTT. It yields the protein CASRPTGGYNSPLHF.

This clonotype was counted ten times or more. The J gene is TRBJ1-2, the V gene TRBV12-5; D remains ambiguous. CDR3 length equals 11 residues. V gave up 5 bases and J gave up 4 bases, with 5 bases separating them. Per the germline V gene, CDR1 is LGHNT and CDR2 is FRNRAP. The CDR3 coding sequence is TGTGCTAGTGGTCCCCCCTATGGCTACACCTTC. It specifies CASGPPYGYTF. Based on the CDR3 plus reference TRBV12-5 and TRBJ1-2, the full variable domain is DARVTQTPRHKVTEMGQEVTMRCQPILGHNTVFWYRQTMMQGLELLAYFRNRAPLDDSGMPKDRFSAEMPDATLATLKIQPSEPRDSAVYFCASGPPYGYTFGSGTRLTVV.

The chain couples TRBV7-8 to TRBJ2-5; D unclear. The CDR3 length is 14 residues. Germline CDR1 is SGHVS and CDR2 is FQNEAQ. Trimming stripped 1 base from V and 3 bases from J, with 9 bases between. As DNA, the CDR3 is TGTGCCAGCAGCTTAGTCGTTTCTAAAGAGACCCAGTACTTC. Encoded protein: CASSLVVSKETQYF.

Worth noting for this clonotype: This may be a read error, as it is one base from a much larger clone. The chain has TRBV7-2 and TRBJ2-3, with D unresolved. The CDR3 covers 15 residues. V was pared by 5 bases and J by 0 bases, with 12 bases between. The germline CDR1 and CDR2 sequences are SGHTA and FQGNSA. CDR3 bases: TGTGCCAGCAGCCTGGCCGTGCGCAGCACAGATACGCAGTATTTT. Its translation is CASSLAVRSTDTQYF.

The CDR3 DNA reads TGTGCCAGCAGCTTACGAGACAGGGGGAAGTACAATGAGCAGTTCTTC. It encodes CASSLRDRGKYNEQFF. The chain uses TRBV7-9 and TRBJ2-1, with 9 bases matching TRBD1. This CDR3 spans 16 amino acids. V lost 2 bases and J lost 4; bases outside the gene matches: 6. Germline CDR1 and CDR2: SEHNR and FQNEAQ (reference sequence).

The table lists this clonotype with a few counts. This chain uses TRBV24-1 with TRBJ2-3; possibly TRBD2 for D (6 bases). Germline CDR1 and CDR2: KGHDR and SFDVKD. Trimming stripped 2 bases from V and 0 bases from J, with 14 bases between. This CDR3 spans 17 amino acids. CDR3 amino acids: CATSDWDSEPSTDTQYF. The CDR3 nucleotides read TGTGCCACCAGTGATTGGGACTCGGAACCTAGCACAGATACGCAGTATTTT.

This clonotype has ten or more counts. The chain uses TRBV28 and TRBJ1-4; D possibly corresponds to TRBD1 (5 bases). CDR3 size: 16 residues. The V end was cut by 4 bases, the J end by 0 bases, with 12 bases between. From germline, CDR1 is MDHEN and CDR2 SYDVKM. CDR3 DNA: TGTGCCAGCAGTTCCCCCCGAGGGGCAACTAATGAAAAACTGTTTTTT. Its translation: CASSSPRGATNEKLFF.

Many counts were recorded for this clonotype. The chain joins TRBV2 to TRBJ2-3, with 9 positions matching TRBD1. The CDR3 runs to 14 residues. J gave up 0 bases and V 7 bases, and 2 bases lay outside the gene matches. The germline V gene has CDR1 SNHLY and CDR2 FYNNEI. CDR3 sequence: CASKQGASTDTQYF. The CDR3, as DNA: TGTGCCAGCAAACAGGGGGCAAGCACAGATACGCAGTATTTT.

This clonotype was observed once. The chain employs TRBV7-3 and TRBJ2-4; 7 bases match TRBD2. The CDR3 covers 17 residues. CDR1 and CDR2 (germline): SGHTA, FQGTGA. V gave up 0 bases and J gave up 3 bases; unmatched junction bases: 8. The CDR3 DNA sequence: TGTGCCAGCAGCTTAACGTGGGCTAGCGGAAGCAAAAACATTCAGTACTTC. This codes for CASSLTWASGSKNIQYF.

About this clonotype itself: This clone may be a read error of a much larger clone one base away. The chain carries TRBV11-2 and TRBJ2-3; weak D call: TRBD1 (6 bases). V was clipped by 4 bases and J by 1 base, with 12 bases between them. Germline values: CDR1 SGHAT, CDR2 FQNNGV. This CDR3 is 15 amino acids long. The chain's CDR3 is CASSSQGLRTDTQYF. CDR3 nucleotides: TGTGCCAGCAGCTCGCAGGGGCTACGCACAGATACGCAGTATTTT.

In its sample, this clonotype was seen a few times. The chain couples TRBV19 to TRBJ2-3; D is perhaps TRBD1 or TRBD2 (6 bases each). The CDR3 consists of 17 residues. Trimming took 1 base from V and 6 from J, leaving 20 bases between them. Germline V lookup: CDR1 LNHDA, CDR2 SQIVND (reference sequence). In DNA, the CDR3 is TGTGCCAGTAGTATAGGGGGGGCTAGCGTAAGCCCCGATACGCAGTATTTT. It encodes CASSIGGASVSPDTQYF.